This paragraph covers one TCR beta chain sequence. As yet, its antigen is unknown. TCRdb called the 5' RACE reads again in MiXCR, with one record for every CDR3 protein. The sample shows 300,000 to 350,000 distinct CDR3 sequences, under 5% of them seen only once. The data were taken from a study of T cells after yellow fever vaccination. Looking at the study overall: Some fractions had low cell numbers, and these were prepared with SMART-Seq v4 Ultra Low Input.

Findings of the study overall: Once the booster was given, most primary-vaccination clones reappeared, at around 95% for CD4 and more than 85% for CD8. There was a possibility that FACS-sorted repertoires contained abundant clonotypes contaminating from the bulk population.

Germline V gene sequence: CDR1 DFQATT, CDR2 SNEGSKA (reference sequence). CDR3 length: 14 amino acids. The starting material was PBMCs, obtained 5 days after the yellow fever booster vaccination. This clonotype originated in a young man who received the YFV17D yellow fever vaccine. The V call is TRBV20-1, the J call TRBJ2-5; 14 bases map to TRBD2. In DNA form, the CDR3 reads TGCAGCGGGACTAGCGGGGGAAAGCAAGAGACCCAGTACTTC. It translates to CSGTSGGKQETQYF.